The subject of this entry is one TCR beta chain. The target of this receptor is not known. No base-level quality is on record; no much larger clone is a single base apart. The sample is drawn from a study of blood T cell dynamics during melanoma immunotherapy (dated by TCRdb to 2020 to 2022). Turning to the overall study: Patients with metastatic melanoma were treated with first-line pembrolizumab or nivolumab plus ipilimumab as standard of care in the United Kingdom. Peripheral T cell receptor repertoires of metastatic melanoma patients were profiled before and after one cycle of checkpoint inhibitor therapy to find early correlates of response. The training cohort was made up of consecutive patients, while a further independent group of patients from the same centre was pooled to form an external validation set. The paper as a whole reports these results and caveats: The relatively small sample size was acknowledged as something that could potentially limit how far the results can be generalized. Patients who later achieved disease control showed a bifurcated PBMC repertoire reorganization at W3, with increased clonality or increased diversity, unlike progressors. Whether the T cell clones behind the repertoire changes were melanoma-specific or instead reflected general immune activation was something the study could not determine.

Reading the label with the study, this specimen's time point is: week 3, after first cycle of checkpoint inhibitor. Blood samples were taken before treatment (T0) and at week 3 (W3), following the first cycle of checkpoint blockade. Except for two patients with rapid clinical progression, response was assessed 12 weeks after the first infusion by RECIST 1.1; disease control meant complete response, partial response or stable disease. Patients with prior systemic cancer treatment, concomitant immunosuppressant therapy or synchronous other active malignancies were excluded. To track both circulating cells and T cell turnover, TCR beta was sequenced from bulk PBMC as well as from plasma cell-free DNA. Lymphoprep and SepMate tubes were used to isolate PBMC from blood, and red cell lysis was then performed. QIAamp DNA Blood Mini kits were used to extract DNA from PBMC and sorted T cell subsets. Reading from cysteine to phenylalanine, the CDR3 counts 15 amino acids. Of the read, only the CDR3 DNA is kept; its 45 bases are in frame from base 1. CDR1 and CDR2 were assigned from the germline V gene as WSHSY and SAAADI. V lost 0 bases and J lost 6 bases; the stretch between them is 11 bases long.

Every bulk PBMC sample was loaded with the same fixed amount of 350 ng of DNA. TCR beta CDR3 sequences were amplified from genomic DNA using the immunoSEQ TCRb Assay kit according to manufacturer instructions. The KAPA Library Quantification Kit for Illumina platforms was used to quantify pooled libraries by qPCR. Sequencing of the pooled libraries was done on an Illumina NextSeq 500, with clustering at roughly 0.6-1.1 pM. In the source study's methods: TCR data were analyzed using immunoSEQ ANALYZER and the R LymphoSeq package. A rearrangement efficiency score was calculated as productive divided by the sum of productive and non-productive CDR3 sequences. Within each patient, timepoints were compared pairwise for clonality, measured with the Gini coefficient, and for diversity, measured with the Renyi index at alpha=1. In LymphoSeq, clonal relatedness was computed with an edit distance of 3 and repertoire similarity was computed with the Bhattacharyya coefficient. To classify response, a linear discriminant analysis based on week-3 changes in clonality and diversity was built using the R MASS and caret packages. Drawn from immuneACCESS, this table holds only the in-frame rearrangements with V and J called that TCRdb kept. Clones are partly lost; checked studies trace under half to an unresolved V gene and leave the rest unexplained. The V and J calls and the clone size are those of that table, but D and trimming were determined from the DNA. The sample table lists just under 6,000 clones, about 82% of them with a count of one. 30% to 40% of the sample is taken by the ten largest.

Recombination linked TRBV10-2 to TRBJ1-4; TRBD1 might be the D gene, on 5 matching bases. The specimen comprised blood, sampled from a patient treated with checkpoint blockade. The TCR originated in a human donor with melanoma. The CDR3 loop reads CASSESGGTYEKLFF. The DNA reads TGCGCCAGCAGTGAGTCAGGAGGGACTTATGAAAAACTGTTTTTT.